The 9 T cell receptor beta chains presented below share a single source sample, sequenced in a study of response to subunit inactivated influenza vaccine. MiXCR, applied by TCRdb to the RT-PCR reads, yields one record per CDR3 protein. Of hundreds of thousands of distinct CDR3 sequences in the sample, 16% were seen once. Here the sequenced sample was CD4+ T cells sorted from PBMCs, taken around 2 years after vaccination. Every receptor here comes from a man aged 45-69 years who received an inactivated influenza vaccine.

The chain recombines TRBV12-3 or TRBV12-4 with TRBJ2-4, with 9 bases matching TRBD1. The CDR3 extends over 13 amino acids. V lost 6 bases, J lost 5 bases, and 2 bases stayed unmatched. The CDR3 loop is CASRGQGQNIQYF. For the CDR3, the DNA is TGTGCCAGCAGGGGACAGGGACAAAACATTCAGTACTTC.

This rearrangement joins TRBV21-1 to TRBJ2-7; the D call TRBD2 from the table was never checked on the DNA. TRBV21-1 is marked as a pseudogene. The CDR3 loop spans 16 amino acids. The CDR3 here is CASSKRTSGRRYEQYF. CDR3 nucleotides: TGTGCCAGCAGCAAGAGAACTAGCGGGAGACGGTACGAGCAGTACTTC.

V usage is TRBV5-4 and J usage is TRBJ2-3; TRBD2 matches 12 bases. The CDR3 spans 16 residues. CDR1 and CDR2 from the germline V gene are SGHNT and YYREEE (reference sequence). V gave up 4 bases and J gave up 9 bases; unmatched junction bases: 12. CDR3 amino acids: CASSPGTSGYSVTQYF. As DNA, the CDR3 is TGTGCCAGCAGCCCCGGGACTAGCGGGTACTCGGTAACGCAGTATTTT.

The CDR3 region has the DNA TGTGCCAGCAGCCTAGCCGGGACAGGGGCAAACTACGAGCAGTACTTC. Translating it yields CASSLAGTGANYEQYF. The V and J genes are TRBV4-2 and TRBJ2-7; 10 nucleotides align to TRBD1. CDR1 and CDR2 (germline): LGHNA, YNFKEQ. This CDR3 is built from 16 residues. With 4 bases clipped from V and 3 bases from J, the junction kept 9 bases outside the gene matches.

V usage is TRBV5-1 and J usage is TRBJ2-3, with no clear D. Germline lookup yields CDR1 SGHRS and CDR2 YFSETQ. The CDR3 is 15 residues long. With 9 bases removed from V and 0 bases from J, the gap between germline ends came to 17 bases. CDR3 coding DNA: TGCGCCACCGCCCGGACGGACCTTAGCACAGATACGCAGTATTTT. Protein sequence: CATARTDLSTDTQYF.

This clonotype was recorded at least ten times. The gene calls are TRBV29-1 and TRBJ1-2; D call uncertain. The CDR3 spans 13 residues. V lost 0 bases, J lost 5 bases, and 10 bases lay in between. Germline V lookup: CDR1 SQVTM, CDR2 ANQGSEA. The CDR3 sequence: CSVEEGPFYGYTF. CDR3 coding DNA: TGCAGCGTTGAAGAAGGACCGTTTTATGGCTACACCTTC.

This rearrangement joins TRBV28 to TRBJ2-5; TRBD2 aligns across 12 bases. The V segment lost 7 bases and the J segment 5 bases; nucleotides outside the gene matches: 11. The CDR3 runs to 16 residues. Germline CDR1 reads MDHEN; CDR2 reads SYDVKM. The DNA for the CDR3 is TGTGCCAGCACCCCAAAGCGACTAGCGGGAGTGGAGACCCAGTACTTC. Translated: CASTPKRLAGVETQYF.

There are a few counts of this clonotype. The chain has TRBV20-1 and TRBJ1-2; perhaps TRBD1 as D (6 bases). This CDR3 contains 14 residues. Deletions cut 1 base from V and 2 bases from J, with 11 bases between. In germline, CDR1 is DFQATT, CDR2 SNEGSKA (reference sequence). CDR3 bases: TGCAGTGCTAGAGTGGGGGCGGGAAACTATGGCTACACCTTC. Protein: CSARVGAGNYGYTF.

This clonotype was seen ten or more times. This chain connects TRBV20-1 to TRBJ2-7; D unresolved. Germline V gives CDR1 DFQATT, CDR2 SNEGSKA (reference sequence). The CDR3 totals 14 residues. Trimming removed 1 base from V and 3 bases from J, with 13 bases in between. CDR3 DNA: TGCAGTGCTAGAGTCCTGAATTCAAACTACGAGCAGTACTTC. This translates into CSARVLNSNYEQYF.